What follows are 26 T cell receptor beta chains derived from one specimen sequenced in a study of blood T cell repertoires in COVID-19. Profiling relied on immunoSEQ multiplex PCR, and the TCRdb table lists in-frame clones only, not all of them. The table lists 110,000 to 150,000 clones, about 82% of them singletons. The sequenced sample was peripheral blood. The receptors shown here come from an older woman with acute or convalescent COVID-19.

The J gene is TRBJ2-7, the V gene TRBV10-2, with TRBD2 identical over 8 bases. Germline V gives CDR1 WSHSY, CDR2 SAAADI. This CDR3 has 15 amino acids. The V and J ends lost 2 bases and 4 bases, in that order; junction bases with no gene match: 7. The CDR3 protein is CASSESSGGAYEQYF. CDR3 nucleotide sequence: TGCGCCAGCAGTGAGAGCAGCGGGGGCGCTTACGAGCAGTACTTC.

The chain is built from TRBV27 and TRBJ2-5; 9 bases map to TRBD2. The CDR3 consists of 15 residues. J lost 4 bases, V lost 2 bases, and 5 bases had no gene match. CDR1 is MNHEY, CDR2 SMNVEV, per germline (reference sequence). CDR3 sequence (DNA): TGTGCCAGCAGTTTAAGGCGGGGGGGCTTAGAGACCCAGTACTTC. Protein sequence: CASSLRRGGLETQYF.

The chain combines TRBV30 with TRBJ2-1, with 15 bases matching TRBD2. V trimming: 4 bases; J trimming: 9 bases; junction bases outside the gene matches: 4. Looked up from germline, CDR1 is GTSNPN and CDR2 is SVGIG (reference sequence). The CDR3 spans 14 residues. CDR3 in DNA: TGTGCCTGGACTAGGACTAGCGGGGGGGGTGAGCAGTTCTTC. Protein sequence: CAWTRTSGGGEQFF.

The V call is TRBV10-3, the J call TRBJ1-2, with 8 bases matching TRBD1. Germline assignment: CDR1 ENHRY and CDR2 SYGVKD. V dropped 2 bases and J dropped 7; count of bases not matched to a gene: 6. The length of the CDR3 is 14 residues. The CDR3 is CAISEDRGRGGYTF. The CDR3 DNA sequence: TGTGCCATCAGTGAGGACAGGGGACGGGGTGGCTACACCTTC.

J is TRBJ2-7 and V is TRBV5-1; D gene unclear. The CDR3 spans 15 residues. CDR1 is SGHRS and CDR2 is YFSETQ in the germline V gene. V dropped 0 bases and J dropped 3 bases, with 13 bases sitting between them. CDR3 loop: CASSLEAGSNYEQYF. For the CDR3, the DNA is TGCGCCAGCAGCTTGGAGGCAGGATCAAACTACGAGCAGTACTTC.

This clone was picked up many times. The V call is TRBV30, the J call TRBJ2-2; D remains unclear. The CDR3 loop spans 13 amino acids. V lost 5 bases and J 1 base, leaving 8 bases between the germline ends. The V gene's germline CDR1 is GTSNPN and CDR2 SVGIG (reference sequence). CDR3 protein: CAWFQMNTGELFF. The CDR3 DNA is TGTGCCTGGTTCCAGATGAACACCGGGGAGCTGTTTTTT.

The rearrangement links TRBV28 to TRBJ1-1, with a possible D match to TRBD1 (5 bases). V was shortened by 0 bases and J by 4 bases, with 9 bases between the two germline ends. The CDR3 has 14 residues. CDR1 and CDR2 (germline): MDHEN, SYDVKM. As DNA, the CDR3 is TGTGCCAGCAGTTTATGGGGGGAGGGCACTGAAGCTTTCTTT. As protein: CASSLWGEGTEAFF. Complete variable domain (other parts from reference TRBV28 and TRBJ1-1): DVKVTQSSRYLVKRTGEKVFLECVQDMDHENMFWYRQDPGLGLRLIYFSYDVKMKEKGDIPEGYSVSREKKERFSLILESASTNQTSMYLCASSLWGEGTEAFFGQGTRLTVV.

V gene TRBV6-5 combines with J gene TRBJ2-5, with TRBD1 matching over 7 bases. Trimming cost V 6 bases and J 2 bases; bases outside gene matches: 6. The CDR3 has 14 amino acids. Per the germline V gene, CDR1 is MNHEY and CDR2 is SVGAGI. CDR3 sequence (DNA): TGTGCCAGCAGCCGACCGGGACAGCAAGAGACCCAGTACTTC. Protein product: CASSRPGQQETQYF.

The rearrangement links TRBV4-1 to TRBJ1-2, with 8 bases lining up with TRBD1. Losses at the gene ends were 1 base for V and 2 bases for J; bases not matched to a gene: 3. Per germline, CDR1 MGHRA and CDR2 YSYEKL. CDR3 size: 15 residues. The CDR3 reads CASSQGDRTNYGYTF. The DNA of the CDR3 is TGCGCCAGCAGCCAAGGGGACAGGACGAACTATGGCTACACCTTC.

This rearrangement joins TRBV3-1 (or the pseudogene TRBV3-2) to TRBJ1-2, with D maybe TRBD1 (6 bases). The CDR3 consists of 15 residues. Trimming shortened V by 1 base and J by 9 bases, and 18 bases separated the two germline ends. Per germline, CDR1 LGHDT and CDR2 YNNKEL (reference sequence). The CDR3 DNA follows: TGTGCCAGCAGCCAAGGTAAAGGGGGAGCTTATCGCTACACCTTC. Protein product: CASSQGKGGAYRYTF.

The chain carries TRBV6-5 and TRBJ2-3, with 8 bases that match TRBD2. Trimming took 2 bases from V and 0 from J; bases not matched to a gene: 4. The germline gives CDR1 MNHEY, CDR2 SVGAGI. The CDR3 spans 16 residues. CDR3 amino acids: CASSYVASGSTDTQYF. For the CDR3, the DNA is TGTGCCAGCAGTTACGTCGCTAGCGGGAGCACAGATACGCAGTATTTT.

This chain joins TRBV4-2 and TRBJ1-4, with 7 bases fitting TRBD1. V dropped 0 bases and J dropped 7; count of bases not matched to a gene: 5. Germline values: CDR1 LGHNA, CDR2 YNFKEQ. The CDR3 is 15 residues long. CDR3 amino acids: CASSQEPGGREKLFF. CDR3 sequence (DNA): TGTGCCAGCAGCCAAGAGCCAGGGGGGCGTGAAAAACTGTTTTTT.

The rearrangement uses TRBV9 and TRBJ2-3, with 8 nucleotides matching TRBD2. This CDR3 is built from 16 residues. Per germline, CDR1 SGDLS and CDR2 YYNGEE. V lost 3 bases and J lost 0; bases outside the gene matches: 6. The CDR3 DNA is TGTGCCAGCAGCGATGGACTAGCAGTAAGCACAGATACGCAGTATTTT. Encoded protein: CASSDGLAVSTDTQYF.

The rearrangement uses TRBV5-5 and TRBJ2-7; 10 bases align to TRBD2. The CDR3 length is 17 residues. Germline values: CDR1 SGHKS, CDR2 YYEKEE (reference sequence). The V gene end was trimmed by 4 bases and the J gene end by 2 bases; junction bases not matched to a gene: 12. Here the CDR3 reads CASSGGTQRGGPYEQYF. The CDR3 DNA sequence: TGTGCCAGCAGCGGTGGGACCCAGCGGGGGGGACCCTACGAGCAGTACTTC. The full variable domain, completed using reference TRBV5-5 and TRBJ2-7, is DAGVTQSPTHLIKTRGQQVTLRCSPISGHKSVSWYQQVLGQGPQFIFQYYEKEERGRGNFPDRFSARQFPNYSSELNVNALLLGDSALYLCASSGGTQRGGPYEQYFGPGTRLTVT.

The CDR3 sequence is CASSHSGQSYEQYF. The CDR3 DNA reads as TGTGCCAGCAGCCACTCGGGACAGTCGTACGAGCAGTACTTC. The chain recombines TRBV7-9 with TRBJ2-7; 7 nucleotides line up with TRBD1. The CDR3 has 14 residues. Germline CDR1 and CDR2: SEHNR and FQNEAQ (reference sequence). The J segment lost 4 bases and the V segment lost 5 bases, leaving 8 bases of the junction unmatched.

This chain links TRBV27 with TRBJ1-2; the D is unclear. This CDR3 is 15 amino acids long. V lost 7 bases and J 4 bases, leaving 19 bases between the germline ends. Looked up from germline, CDR1 is MNHEY and CDR2 is SMNVEV (reference sequence). The CDR3 DNA sequence: TGTGCCAGCATGAGAGACGGGAGCCTCGGCTATGGCTACACCTTC. Translation gives CASMRDGSLGYGYTF.

The chain is built from TRBV2 and TRBJ1-2, with 10 bases identical to TRBD1. Germline V gives CDR1 SNHLY, CDR2 FYNNEI. This CDR3 has 15 residues. Trimming removed 6 bases from V and 2 bases from J; junction bases left unmatched: 6. As DNA, the CDR3 is TGTGCCAGCAGAGGGACAGGGGACATAAACTATGGCTACACCTTC. Protein: CASRGTGDINYGYTF.

This chain connects TRBV5-1 to TRBJ2-7; D remains ambiguous. Deletions cut 1 base from V and 5 bases from J, with 10 bases between. The CDR3 extends over 13 amino acids. CDR1 SGHRS and CDR2 YFSETQ come from the germline V gene. The CDR3 sequence is CASSLIENHEQYF. The CDR3 DNA reads TGCGCCAGCAGCTTGATCGAGAACCACGAGCAGTACTTC. The complete variable domain, with remaining parts taken from reference TRBV5-1 and TRBJ2-7, reads KAGVTQTPRYLIKTRGQQVTLSCSPISGHRSVSWYQQTPGQGLQFLFEYFSETQRNKGNFPGRFSGRQFSNSRSEMNVSTLELGDSALYLCASSLIENHEQYFGPGTRLTVT.

Relative to its sample, this clone is medium-sized. The J gene is TRBJ1-2, the V gene TRBV7-9; no clear D. CDR1 is SEHNR, CDR2 FQNEAQ, per germline (reference sequence). CDR3 length equals 17 residues. Trimming stripped 4 bases from V and 2 bases from J, with 20 bases between. CDR3: CASSSLAPRDGNYGYTF. The CDR3 DNA follows: TGTGCCAGCAGCTCCCTTGCCCCCCGGGATGGGAACTATGGCTACACCTTC.

This chain links TRBV7-9 with TRBJ2-5, with 12 bases aligning to TRBD1. Germline CDR1 reads SEHNR; CDR2 reads FQNEAQ (reference sequence). The trim removed 4 bases at V and 1 base at J, leaving 10 bases unmatched. There are 18 residues in the CDR3. The CDR3 coding sequence is TGTGCCAGCAGCTCGGGACAGGGGGCGCGGGTTGCCCAAGAGACCCAGTACTTC. This translates into CASSSGQGARVAQETQYF.

The chain carries TRBV5-4 and TRBJ1-2; 7 nucleotides agree with TRBD1. The trim removed 3 bases at V and 8 bases at J, leaving 7 bases unmatched. The CDR3 spans 13 residues. The germline CDR1 and CDR2 sequences are SGHNT and YYREEE (reference sequence). CDR3 residues: CASSWTGSEGYTF. The CDR3 nucleotides are TGTGCCAGCAGCTGGACAGGCTCGGAGGGCTACACCTTC.

The CDR3 loop is CASSDSLFAGGTDEQFF. CDR3 DNA: TGTGCCAGCAGTGACTCCCTCTTCGCGGGGGGGACCGATGAGCAGTTCTTC. This rearrangement joins TRBV6-4 to TRBJ2-1, with TRBD2 matching over 9 bases. CDR1 is MRHNA and CDR2 is SNTAGT in the germline V gene. Trimming took 0 bases from V and 8 from J; bases not matched to a gene: 11. The length of the CDR3 is 17 residues.

The chain carries TRBV6-5 and TRBJ1-4; possibly TRBD1 for D (5 bases). Germline CDR1 is MNHEY and CDR2 is SVGAGI. V lost 6 bases and J lost 8, with 19 bases in between. The CDR3 extends over 15 amino acids. CDR3 sequence reads: CASSPWAGGEEKLFF. The CDR3 DNA reads as TGTGCCAGCAGCCCCTGGGCGGGGGGTGAGGAAAAACTGTTTTTT.

The rearrangement joins TRBV27 to TRBJ2-1; 7 bases map to TRBD2. V was clipped by 1 base and J by 0 bases; unmatched bases: 3. This CDR3 region has 16 residues. CDR1 and CDR2 (germline): MNHEY, SMNVEV (reference sequence). Here the CDR3 reads CASSLFAGDSYNEQFF. The CDR3 DNA reads as TGTGCCAGCAGTTTATTCGCGGGGGACTCCTACAATGAGCAGTTCTTC.

The chain joins TRBV24-1 to TRBJ2-1; D may be TRBD2 (6 bases). The CDR3 spans 15 residues. Germline V CDR1 and CDR2: KGHDR, SFDVKD. Trimming took off 3 bases at V and 0 bases at J, with 8 bases between the two ends. CDR3 bases: TGTGCCACCAGTGATCCCGGGGGCTCCTACAATGAGCAGTTCTTC. It encodes CATSDPGGSYNEQFF.

The chain carries TRBV27 and TRBJ2-3; D is perhaps TRBD1 (5 bases). The germline V gene encodes CDR1 MNHEY and CDR2 SMNVEV (reference sequence). V lost 7 bases and J 0 bases, leaving 8 bases between the germline ends. The CDR3 runs to 13 residues. The CDR3 sequence: CASTQGSTDTQYF. The CDR3 DNA reads as TGTGCCAGCACCCAGGGCAGCACAGATACGCAGTATTTT.